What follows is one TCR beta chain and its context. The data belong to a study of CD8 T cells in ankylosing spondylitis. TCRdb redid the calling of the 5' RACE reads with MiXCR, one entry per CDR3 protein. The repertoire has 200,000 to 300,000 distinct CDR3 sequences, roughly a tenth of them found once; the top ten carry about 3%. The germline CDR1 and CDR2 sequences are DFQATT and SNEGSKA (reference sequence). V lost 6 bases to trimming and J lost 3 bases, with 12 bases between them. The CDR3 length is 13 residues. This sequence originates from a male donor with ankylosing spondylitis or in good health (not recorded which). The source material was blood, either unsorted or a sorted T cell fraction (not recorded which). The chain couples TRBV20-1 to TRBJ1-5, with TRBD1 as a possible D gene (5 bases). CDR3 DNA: TGCAGTGCCCGCGACAGCTACAATCAGCCCCAGCATTTT. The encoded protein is CSARDSYNQPQHF.